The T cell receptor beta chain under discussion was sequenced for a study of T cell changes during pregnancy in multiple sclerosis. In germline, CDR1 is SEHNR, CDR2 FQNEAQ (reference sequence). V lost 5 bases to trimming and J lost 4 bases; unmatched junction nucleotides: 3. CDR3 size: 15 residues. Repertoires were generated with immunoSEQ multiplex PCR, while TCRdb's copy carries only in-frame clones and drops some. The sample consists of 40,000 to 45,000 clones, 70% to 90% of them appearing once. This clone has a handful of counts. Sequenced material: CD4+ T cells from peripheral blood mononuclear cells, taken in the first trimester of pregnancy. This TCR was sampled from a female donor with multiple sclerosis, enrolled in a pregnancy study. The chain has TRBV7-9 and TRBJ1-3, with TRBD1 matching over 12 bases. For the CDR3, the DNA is TGTGCCAGCAGCACTGGGACAGGGGGCGGAAACACCATATATTTT. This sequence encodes CASSTGTGGGNTIYF.